This T cell receptor beta chain was captured in a study of naive and memory T cell subsets. Two oligonucleotides, mixed equimolar, formed the beta constant-region primer covering TRBC1 and TRBC2. TCRdb independently ran MiXCR on the UMI-ligation and nested PCR reads; one entry per CDR3 protein. This table has some 83,000 distinct CDR3 sequences, around 14% appearing once. CDR3 length equals 15 residues. The V and J ends lost 4 bases and 4 bases, in that order; junction bases with no gene match: 6. Germline CDR1 and CDR2: SGHDN and FVKESK. The TCR comes from a human donor in good health. Sequenced sample: central memory CD4+ T cells from blood. V and J are TRBV14 and TRBJ2-7; 11 bases are shared with TRBD1. The CDR3 DNA is TGTGCCAGCAGCCGAACCGGGACAGGGGGATACGAGCAGTACTTC. This codes for CASSRTGTGGYEQYF. Filled out from reference TRBV14 and TRBJ2-7, the complete variable domain reads EAGVTQFPSHSVIEKGQTVTLRCDPISGHDNLYWYRRVMGKEIKFLLHFVKESKQDESGMPNNRFLAERTGGTYSTLKVQPAELEDSGVYFCASSRTGTGGYEQYFGPGTRLTVT.